The clone carrying this T cell receptor (beta chain) is a singleton in its sample. Since a much larger clone is just one base distant, this may be a read error. Described time point: patch test 1, 2 weeks after DPC sensitization. Treatment defined: therapeutic diphenylcyclopropenone sensitization with weekly scalp DPC. Using its own MiXCR run on the RACE reads, TCRdb lists one record per CDR3 protein. The profile shows about 82,000 distinct CDR3 sequences, about 11% of them singletons. These data come from a study of human T cells and chemical hapten exposure. CDR1 DFQATT and CDR2 SNEGSKA come from the germline V gene (reference sequence). The CDR3 length is 12 residues.

The sequencing here drew on whole blood, taken in connection with sensitization to the hapten diphenylcyclopropenone (DPC). This TCR was recovered from a woman aged 50 to 60 with alopecia areata. Some clones in this sample may be carry-over from other donors' samples. The chain employs TRBV20-1 and TRBJ2-7; perhaps TRBD1 as D (6 bases). In nucleotides, the CDR3 is TGCAGAGCTAAGCCGGACAGTTACGAGCAGTACTTC. As protein: CRAKPDSYEQYF.